The 3 T cell receptor beta chains below all came from one sample that was sequenced in a study of blood T cell repertoires in COVID-19. Using immunoSEQ multiplex PCR, the repertoire was profiled, and TCRdb retains in-frame clones only, with some absent. Among about 300,000 clones, roughly 90% were seen once, and the ten largest hold roughly 5%. The sequenced sample consisted of peripheral blood. These receptors originate from a man between 40 and 49 years old with acute or convalescent COVID-19.

CDR3: CASSAPSEGTPNSPLHF. The CDR3 DNA is TGTGCCAGCAGTGCACCCTCTGAGGGGACACCTAATTCACCCCTCCACTTT. This rearrangement joins TRBV6-1 to TRBJ1-6; D might be TRBD1 (6 bases). Per germline, CDR1 MNHNS and CDR2 SASEGT. The V end was cut by 4 bases, the J end by 6 bases, with 19 bases between. The CDR3 consists of 17 residues.

This chain connects TRBV5-4 to TRBJ2-2; 8 bases agree with TRBD2. Germline values: CDR1 SGHNT, CDR2 YYREEE (reference sequence). V was pared by 4 bases and J by 4 bases, with 6 bases of the junction left unmatched. The CDR3 length is 15 residues. The CDR3 loop reads CASSRAGETTGELFF. The CDR3 nucleotides read TGTGCCAGCAGCCGAGCGGGGGAAACCACCGGGGAGCTGTTTTTT.

The chain joins TRBV5-6 to TRBJ2-1; D not resolved. V was cut by 0 bases and J by 0 bases, with 7 bases left in between. The germline CDR1 and CDR2 sequences are SGHDT and YYEEEE. The CDR3 consists of 15 residues. Written as DNA, the CDR3 is TGTGCCAGCAGCTTGGACCTGAGCTCCTACAATGAGCAGTTCTTC. Encoded protein: CASSLDLSSYNEQFF.